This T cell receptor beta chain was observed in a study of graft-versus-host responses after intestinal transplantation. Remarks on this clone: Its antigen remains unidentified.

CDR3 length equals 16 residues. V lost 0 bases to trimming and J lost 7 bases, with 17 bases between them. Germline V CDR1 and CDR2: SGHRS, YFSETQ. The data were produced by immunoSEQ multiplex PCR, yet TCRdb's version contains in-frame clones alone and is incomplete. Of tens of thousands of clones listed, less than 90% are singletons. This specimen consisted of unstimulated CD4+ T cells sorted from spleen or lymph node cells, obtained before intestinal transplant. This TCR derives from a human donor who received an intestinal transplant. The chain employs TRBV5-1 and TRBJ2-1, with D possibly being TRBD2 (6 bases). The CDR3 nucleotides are TGCGCCAGCAGCTTGGTTGGCGGGGTAATCTCTAATGAGCAGTTCTTC. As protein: CASSLVGGVISNEQFF. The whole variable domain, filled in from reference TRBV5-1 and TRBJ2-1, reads KAGVTQTPRYLIKTRGQQVTLSCSPISGHRSVSWYQQTPGQGLQFLFEYFSETQRNKGNFPGRFSGRQFSNSRSEMNVSTLELGDSALYLCASSLVGGVISNEQFFGPGTRLTVL.